What follows are 13 T cell receptor beta chains derived from one specimen sequenced in a study of CD8+ T cells in alopecia areata. Treatment noted: oral pan-JAK inhibitor, 5-10 mg twice daily. Extraction and reverse transcription of RNA yielded cDNA as the sequencing template. Profiling relied on immunoSEQ multiplex PCR, and the TCRdb table lists in-frame clones only, not all of them. The data contain about 160,000 clones, under 70% of them singletons. This specimen consisted of CD4+ T cells sorted from blood, obtained at week 4, from a patient treated with tofacitinib. These receptors were obtained from a human donor with alopecia areata.

As to this clone: Other nucleotide sequences in the sample specify the same CDR3. The chain uses TRBV30 and TRBJ2-3; D remains ambiguous. The CDR3 is 12 residues long. CDR1 is GTSNPN and CDR2 is SVGIG in the germline V gene (reference sequence). V was trimmed by 0 bases and J by 3 bases, leaving 4 bases between them. Here the CDR3 reads CAWSVTTDTQYF. In DNA, the CDR3 is TGTGCCTGGAGTGTAACTACAGATACGCAGTATTTT.

This clone was counted between two and nine times. The chain carries TRBV6-6 and TRBJ1-1, with 7 bases identical to TRBD1. The CDR3 spans 14 residues. In germline, CDR1 is MNHNY, CDR2 SVGAGI (reference sequence). V gave up 5 bases and J gave up 2 bases; unmatched junction bases: 5. The DNA of the CDR3 is TGTGCCAGCAGTCCTGGACAGGCCAACACTGAAGCTTTCTTT. It encodes CASSPGQANTEAFF.

This clone was counted once. The chain carries TRBV29-1 and TRBJ2-7, with 9 bases that match TRBD1. Germline V gives CDR1 SQVTM, CDR2 ANQGSEA. The CDR3 spans 12 residues. Trimming at V came to 6 bases and at J to 3 bases, leaving 3 bases not matched to a gene. Here the CDR3 DNA reads TGCAGCGTGGCGGGACAGGGCTACGAGCAGTACTTC. Protein product: CSVAGQGYEQYF.

This chain connects TRBV5-6 to TRBJ2-3, with 9 bases lining up with TRBD2. Unmatched junction bases numbered 7, after V lost 3 bases and J lost 2 bases. In germline, CDR1 is SGHDT, CDR2 YYEEEE. The length of the CDR3 is 16 residues. CDR3 protein: CASSSIGTSSTDTQYF. The CDR3 DNA reads TGTGCCAGCAGCTCGATCGGGACTAGCTCCACAGATACGCAGTATTTT.

The chain carries TRBV6-5 and TRBJ2-3; D perhaps matches TRBD2 (7 bases). This CDR3 has 15 residues. Per germline, CDR1 MNHEY and CDR2 SVGAGI. V lost 8 bases and J 6 bases, leaving 21 bases between the germline ends. CDR3 sequence: CASGEVGGAADTQYF. CDR3 sequence (DNA): TGTGCCAGCGGGGAAGTGGGGGGGGCAGCGGATACGCAGTATTTT.

The J gene is TRBJ2-1, the V gene TRBV11-2; D is ambiguous. Germline values: CDR1 SGHAT, CDR2 FQNNGV. The CDR3 runs to 17 residues. The V gene lost 6 bases and the J gene lost 6 bases, with 24 bases spanning the gap. CDR3 bases: TGTGCCAGCAGTTCTCCCCCCAGCTCCCTAGTAGCCAATGAGCAGTTCTTC. Translation: CASSSPPSSLVANEQFF.

This rearrangement joins TRBV5-6 to TRBJ2-7, with D possibly being TRBD1 (5 bases). This CDR3 contains 13 residues. Trimming stripped 1 base from V and 3 bases from J, with 8 bases between. The germline V gene has CDR1 SGHDT and CDR2 YYEEEE. The CDR3 reads CASSLRQFYEQYF. In DNA, the CDR3 is TGTGCCAGCAGCTTGCGACAGTTCTACGAGCAGTACTTC.

The chain recombines TRBV6-5 with TRBJ1-5, with 9 bases lining up with TRBD1. The J segment lost 6 bases and the V segment lost 5 bases, leaving 8 bases of the junction unmatched. Germline V CDR1 and CDR2: MNHEY, SVGAGI. This CDR3 is built from 15 residues. The CDR3: CASSPSGQGSQPQHF. CDR3 sequence (DNA): TGTGCCAGCAGTCCGTCCGGACAGGGGTCTCAGCCCCAGCATTTT.

The table lists this clone with a count of one. The sample has other DNA sequences that encode this CDR3 too. This rearrangement joins TRBV29-1 to TRBJ1-1; D remains ambiguous. V gave up 4 bases and J gave up 1 base, with 4 bases separating them. Germline V gene sequence: CDR1 SQVTM, CDR2 ANQGSEA. The CDR3 extends over 11 amino acids. Written as DNA, the CDR3 is TGCAGCGTTGCCAGGAACACTGAAGCTTTCTTT. Translation gives CSVARNTEAFF.

There are a few counts of this clone. This chain connects TRBV6-5 to TRBJ1-2; no definite D call. The CDR3 length is 12 residues. Germline CDR1 and CDR2: MNHEY and SVGAGI. The germline V and J ends were trimmed by 6 bases and 8 bases, with 13 bases remaining between them. CDR3 in amino acids: CASSRGSAGYTF. CDR3 sequence (DNA): TGTGCCAGCAGCCGAGGGTCGGCGGGCTACACCTTC.

The chain has TRBV30 and TRBJ1-2; 9 nucleotides agree with TRBD1. Germline values: CDR1 GTSNPN, CDR2 SVGIG (reference sequence). The CDR3 totals 13 residues. Trimming took 0 bases from V and 13 from J; bases not matched to a gene: 9. CDR3 nucleotide sequence: TGTGCCTGGAGTGTATCCGGACAGGGGAGAGGCACCTTC. It is translated as CAWSVSGQGRGTF.

The chain employs TRBV15 and TRBJ1-4; D may be TRBD1 (5 bases). Germline loops: CDR1 LNHNV, CDR2 YYDKDF (reference sequence). The CDR3 covers 16 residues. V was cut by 4 bases and J by 5 bases, with 17 bases left in between. This chain's CDR3 is CATSIRVEIRNEKLFF. DNA for the CDR3: TGTGCCACCAGCATCAGGGTCGAGATCCGCAATGAAAAACTGTTTTTT.

The chain has TRBV7-2 and TRBJ2-5, with TRBD1 matching 7 bases. With 5 bases clipped from V and 0 bases from J, the junction kept 6 bases outside the gene matches. Germline V gene sequence: CDR1 SGHTA, CDR2 FQGNSA. The CDR3 consists of 15 residues. In DNA, the CDR3 is TGTGCCAGCAGCCCCTATGACAGGGACCAAGAGACCCAGTACTTC. Its translation is CASSPYDRDQETQYF.